The rows below give T cell receptor beta chains drawn from one sample of a study of blood T cell repertoires in COVID-19. Data came from immunoSEQ multiplex PCR; TCRdb stores just in-frame clones and leaves some out. The sample lists 200,000 to 250,000 clones; about three quarters were seen once. Sequenced: peripheral blood. Receptors were obtained from a woman between 70 and 85 years old with acute or convalescent COVID-19. CDR3s include the opening cysteine and the closing phenylalanine or tryptophan. A D gene is named only where the DNA matches it firmly. Size is stated for part of the rows, as once, few or many counts, or as a class when the clone is expanded.

J: TRBJ2-4
V: TRBV27
D: NA
length: 19
size: NA
DNA: TGTGCCAGCAGTACCCTCTCCAGACAGTCACAACTAGCCAAAAACATTCAGTACTTC
CDR3: CASSTLSRQSQLAKNIQYF

J: TRBJ2-2
V: TRBV4-1
D: TRBD2
length: 18
size: NA
DNA: TGCGCCAGCAGCCAAACCCCGACTAGCGGGGGCCGCACCGGGGAGCTGTTTTTT
CDR3: CASSQTPTSGGRTGELFF

J: TRBJ1-5
V: TRBV24-1
D: NA
length: 13
size: NA
DNA: TGTGCCATCTCGGGAGGGAGCAATCAGCCCCAGCATTTT
CDR3: CAISGGSNQPQHF

J: TRBJ2-2
V: TRBV2
D: TRBD1
length: 14
size: NA
DNA: TGTGCCAGTCTACGTACAGGGGCTGGCGGGGAGCTGTTTTTT
CDR3: CASLRTGAGGELFF

J: TRBJ2-1
V: TRBV5-1
D: TRBD2
length: 15
size: NA
DNA: TGCGCCAGCAACCTAGCGGGGGATAGCTACAATGAGCAGTTCTTC
CDR3: CASNLAGDSYNEQFF

J: TRBJ2-7
V: TRBV6-1
D: TRBD1
length: 20
size: NA
DNA: TGTGCCAGCAGTGAAGCGTTAAGGGACAGGGGTCAGACCTCCTCCTACGAGCAGTACTTC
CDR3: CASSEALRDRGQTSSYEQYF

J: TRBJ2-2
V: TRBV27
D: TRBD2
length: 15
size: few
DNA: TGTGCCAGCAGCCCCGTGGTAGCGGGGAGCGGGGAGCTGTTTTTT
CDR3: CASSPVVAGSGELFF

J: TRBJ1-1
V: TRBV27
D: NA
length: 13
size: NA
DNA: TGTGCCAGCAGGTCCGGGACAAACACTGAAGCTTTCTTT
CDR3: CASRSGTNTEAFF

J: TRBJ1-2
V: TRBV6-5
D: NA
length: 14
size: NA
DNA: TGTGCCAGCAGACACCTTTCCAATTCCCATGGCTACACCTTC
CDR3: CASRHLSNSHGYTF

J: TRBJ2-7
V: TRBV19
D: NA
length: 15
size: few
DNA: TGTGCCAGTAGCGTTACCGGATCGGGGACCTACGAGCAGTACTTC
CDR3: CASSVTGSGTYEQYF

J: TRBJ2-1
V: TRBV4-1
D: TRBD2
length: 16
size: NA
DNA: TGCGCCAGCAGCCAGAGTCGTGGACTAGCGGGGGAGGAGCAGTTCTTC
CDR3: CASSQSRGLAGEEQFF

J: TRBJ2-7
V: TRBV12-3/TRBV12-4
D: NA
length: 13
size: NA
DNA: TGTGCCAGCAGTAGGCAGGGGTTCGACGAGCAGTACTTC
CDR3: CASSRQGFDEQYF

J: TRBJ2-7
V: TRBV14
D: TRBD2
length: 15
size: NA
DNA: TGTGCCAGCGCGGCGGGACTAGCGTACTCCTACGAGCAGTACTTC
CDR3: CASAAGLAYSYEQYF

J: TRBJ2-2
V: TRBV6-4
D: TRBD2
length: 18
size: NA
DNA: TGTGCCAGCAGTAAGCGGGGAGGACTAGCGGGGAACACCGGGGAGCTGTTTTTT
CDR3: CASSKRGGLAGNTGELFF

J: TRBJ2-3
V: TRBV29-1
D: NA
length: 15
size: NA
DNA: TGCAGCGTGGGCGGGCGGCGAATGGGTACAGATACGCAGTATTTT
CDR3: CSVGGRRMGTDTQYF

J: TRBJ1-2
V: TRBV19
D: NA
length: 13
size: NA
DNA: TGTGCCAGTAGTATCGCAGGGACATATGGCTACACCTTC
CDR3: CASSIAGTYGYTF

J: TRBJ1-4
V: TRBV18
D: NA
length: 15
size: once
DNA: TGTGCCAGCTCACCGGCGCGGGGGGTTAATGAAAAACTGTTTTTT
CDR3: CASSPARGVNEKLFF

J: TRBJ2-2
V: TRBV2
D: NA
length: 15
size: NA
DNA: TGTGCCAGCAGTGAAGAGGGCAGGGTTACCGGGGAGCTGTTTTTT
CDR3: CASSEEGRVTGELFF

J: TRBJ1-5
V: TRBV9
D: NA
length: 16
size: few
DNA: TGTGCCAGCATCCGGGGGAGAACGGATAGCAATCAGCCCCAGCATTTT
CDR3: CASIRGRTDSNQPQHF

J: TRBJ2-5
V: TRBV11-2
D: TRBD1
length: 15
size: NA
DNA: TGTGCCAGCAGCTTAGGGACAGGGGGGCAAGAGACCCAGTACTTC
CDR3: CASSLGTGGQETQYF

J: TRBJ1-4
V: TRBV7-2
D: NA
length: 13
size: NA
DNA: TGTGCCAGCAGCCAGAACTATCGGGAAAAACTGTTTTTT
CDR3: CASSQNYREKLFF

J: TRBJ2-3
V: TRBV9
D: NA
length: 13
size: NA
DNA: TGTGCCAGCAGCGTCTTCCCCACAGATACGCAGTATTTT
CDR3: CASSVFPTDTQYF

J: TRBJ1-5
V: TRBV13
D: TRBD1
length: 15
size: NA
DNA: TGTGCCAGCAGCTTAGGAGGGACAGTTTTAAGGCCCCAGCATTTT
CDR3: CASSLGGTVLRPQHF

J: TRBJ2-3
V: TRBV6-2/TRBV6-3
D: NA
length: 13
size: NA
DNA: TGTGCCAGCAGTTCGCAGCCACCGGGTACGCAGTATTTT
CDR3: CASSSQPPGTQYF

J: TRBJ2-3
V: TRBV9
D: TRBD1
length: 17
size: NA
DNA: TGTGCCAGCAGCGTAGGGAGGACAGGGCCCCTCACAGATACGCAGTATTTT
CDR3: CASSVGRTGPLTDTQYF